This TCR beta chain was recovered during a study of T cell responses to AZD1222 COVID-19 vaccine. CDR3 length: 16 amino acids. J lost 4 bases, V lost 3 bases, and 8 bases had no gene match. CDR1 and CDR2 from the germline V gene are WNHNN and SYGVQD (reference sequence). TCRdb keeps only in-frame clones here, not all; method: immunoSEQ multiplex PCR. The sample consists of about 85,000 clones, roughly 85% of them appearing once. Sequenced here: peripheral blood, sampled 28 days after the second AZD1222 dose. This TCR was sampled from an adult who received the AZD1222 COVID-19 vaccine. The chain employs TRBV10-1 and TRBJ2-3; TRBD2 aligns across 9 bases. The CDR3 sequence: CASSDIGSGSPDTQYF. The CDR3 nucleotides are TGCGCCAGCAGTGATATTGGTAGCGGGAGTCCAGATACGCAGTATTTT.